One and the same sample provided the 12 T cell receptor beta chains below, sequenced in a study of shared clonotypes between healthy human individuals (TCRdb year 2020). The library was prepared using the immunoSEQ multiplex PCR assay. TCRdb carries this immuneACCESS record with in-frame sequences only. Its versions omit some clonotypes, under half of them owing to an unresolved V gene in the studies checked, with the rest unexplained. This sample has roughly 2.4 million clones in its table, and roughly 95% of those were observed once. The ten largest make up roughly 0.13% of the sample. The sequenced material came from naive CD4+ T cells sorted from blood. The cell subset or site label on this specimen signifies: CD45RA+ positively selected. The source of these receptors is a man between 18 and 29 years old in good health.

This chain joins TRBV6-5 and TRBJ1-2; 7 nucleotides line up with TRBD1. Trimming at V came to 4 bases and at J to 5 bases, leaving 4 bases not matched to a gene. In germline, CDR1 is MNHEY, CDR2 SVGAGI. The CDR3 is 13 residues long. The CDR3 DNA is TGTGCCAGCAGTTCGTACAGGGGATATGGCTACACCTTC. It yields the protein CASSSYRGYGYTF.

The gene calls are TRBV29-1 and TRBJ1-1; possible D gene TRBD1, 6 bases. Between the trimmed V and J ends, which lost 6 bases and 4 bases, there was a span of 15 bases. Germline V gene sequence: CDR1 SQVTM, CDR2 ANQGSEA. The CDR3 is 13 residues long. DNA for the CDR3: TGCAGCGTCAGAACAGGGACGATCACTGAAGCTTTCTTT. Protein product: CSVRTGTITEAFF.

The CDR3 DNA reads TGTGCCAGCAGCCAGACAGCTAACTATGGCTACACCTTC. It is translated as CASSQTANYGYTF. V and J are TRBV7-9 and TRBJ1-2; maybe TRBD1 (5 bases). This CDR3 has 13 residues. From germline, CDR1 is SEHNR and CDR2 FQNEAQ (reference sequence). The V end was cut by 5 bases, the J end by 0 bases, with 7 bases between. Full variable domain (outside the CDR3, taken from reference TRBV7-9 and TRBJ1-2): DTGVSQNPRHKITKRGQNVTFRCDPISEHNRLYWYRQTLGQGPEFLTYFQNEAQLEKSRLLSDRFSAERPKGSFSTLEIQRTEQGDSAMYLCASSQTANYGYTFGSGTRLTVV.

The rearrangement joins TRBV12-5 to TRBJ2-2, with D possibly matching TRBD1 (6 bases). Between the trimmed V and J ends, which lost 0 bases and 3 bases, there was a span of 17 bases. There are 18 residues in the CDR3. CDR1 is LGHNT, CDR2 FRNRAP, per germline. DNA for the CDR3: TGTGCTAGTGGTTTGGTACGGCAGGGGCGGAGCCACACCGGGGAGCTGTTTTTT. This translates into CASGLVRQGRSHTGELFF.

The chain has TRBV5-1 and TRBJ2-5, with D unclear. In germline, CDR1 is SGHRS, CDR2 YFSETQ. This CDR3 has 14 residues. The ends were cut back, 9 bases at V and 5 bases at J, with 20 bases in the middle. Written as DNA, the CDR3 is TGCGCCACCACACCCGGATGGTTATTGGAGACCCAGTACTTC. It translates to CATTPGWLLETQYF.

The chain links TRBV7-2 to TRBJ1-6; no clear D. The V end was cut by 3 bases, the J end by 7 bases, with 13 bases between. The CDR3 is 15 amino acids. In germline, CDR1 is SGHTA, CDR2 FQGNSA. The CDR3 sequence: CASSFSGIQNSPLHF. The CDR3 DNA reads as TGTGCCAGCAGCTTTAGCGGGATCCAGAATTCACCCCTCCACTTT.

The chain recombines TRBV29-1 with TRBJ2-3, with 7 bases matching TRBD1. The ends lost 8 bases at V and 3 bases at J; junction bases unmatched: 11. The length of the CDR3 is 14 residues. Germline CDR1 is SQVTM and CDR2 is ANQGSEA. The CDR3: CSTDRALGTDTQYF. The CDR3 DNA is TGCAGCACCGACAGGGCCCTGGGGACAGATACGCAGTATTTT.

The V call is TRBV6-1, the J call TRBJ2-4; no definite D call. CDR1 is MNHNS, CDR2 SASEGT, per germline. V was cut by 3 bases and J by 0 bases, with 12 bases left in between. The CDR3 sequence is 16 residues long. In nucleotides, the CDR3 is TGTGCCAGCAGTGACTGGGCTTCAACAGCCAAAAACATTCAGTACTTC. The encoded protein is CASSDWASTAKNIQYF.

Concerning this clone itself: Other nucleotide sequences from this sample produce the same CDR3. V gene TRBV18 combines with J gene TRBJ2-7; perhaps TRBD2 as D (5 bases). This CDR3 is 13 amino acids long. Germline values: CDR1 KGHSH, CDR2 LQKENI. The V end was cut by 2 bases, the J end by 2 bases, with 7 bases between. The CDR3 sequence: CASSPGGTYEQYF. Written as DNA, the CDR3 is TGTGCCAGCTCACCAGGAGGAACCTACGAGCAGTACTTC.

This clone was seen a single time. The V call is TRBV6-1, the J call TRBJ2-7; 9 bases map to TRBD1. Germline CDR1 is MNHNS and CDR2 is SASEGT. The CDR3 contains 15 residues. Unmatched junction bases numbered 4, after V lost 4 bases and J lost 0 bases. The CDR3 DNA is TGTGCCAGCAGTGCTACAGGGGGCCGCTCCTACGAGCAGTACTTC. Its translation: CASSATGGRSYEQYF.

The rearrangement uses TRBV7-2 and TRBJ1-5; 8 nucleotides match TRBD1. Germline assignment: CDR1 SGHTA and CDR2 FQGNSA. There are 13 residues in the CDR3. V shed 5 bases, J shed 7 bases, and the junction held 4 bases outside the gene matches. The CDR3 is CASSGQGGQPQHF. CDR3 nucleotides: TGTGCCAGCAGCGGACAGGGAGGACAGCCCCAGCATTTT.

This sequence joins TRBV11-2 and TRBJ2-5; D may be TRBD1 (7 bases). Germline V gives CDR1 SGHAT, CDR2 FQNNGV. V shed 2 bases and J shed 2 bases, with 21 bases lying between them. The CDR3 is 18 amino acids. The CDR3 here is CASSLPQGGRPLQETQYF. The CDR3 region has the DNA TGTGCCAGCAGCTTACCCCAGGGGGGCCGCCCCTTACAAGAGACCCAGTACTTC.